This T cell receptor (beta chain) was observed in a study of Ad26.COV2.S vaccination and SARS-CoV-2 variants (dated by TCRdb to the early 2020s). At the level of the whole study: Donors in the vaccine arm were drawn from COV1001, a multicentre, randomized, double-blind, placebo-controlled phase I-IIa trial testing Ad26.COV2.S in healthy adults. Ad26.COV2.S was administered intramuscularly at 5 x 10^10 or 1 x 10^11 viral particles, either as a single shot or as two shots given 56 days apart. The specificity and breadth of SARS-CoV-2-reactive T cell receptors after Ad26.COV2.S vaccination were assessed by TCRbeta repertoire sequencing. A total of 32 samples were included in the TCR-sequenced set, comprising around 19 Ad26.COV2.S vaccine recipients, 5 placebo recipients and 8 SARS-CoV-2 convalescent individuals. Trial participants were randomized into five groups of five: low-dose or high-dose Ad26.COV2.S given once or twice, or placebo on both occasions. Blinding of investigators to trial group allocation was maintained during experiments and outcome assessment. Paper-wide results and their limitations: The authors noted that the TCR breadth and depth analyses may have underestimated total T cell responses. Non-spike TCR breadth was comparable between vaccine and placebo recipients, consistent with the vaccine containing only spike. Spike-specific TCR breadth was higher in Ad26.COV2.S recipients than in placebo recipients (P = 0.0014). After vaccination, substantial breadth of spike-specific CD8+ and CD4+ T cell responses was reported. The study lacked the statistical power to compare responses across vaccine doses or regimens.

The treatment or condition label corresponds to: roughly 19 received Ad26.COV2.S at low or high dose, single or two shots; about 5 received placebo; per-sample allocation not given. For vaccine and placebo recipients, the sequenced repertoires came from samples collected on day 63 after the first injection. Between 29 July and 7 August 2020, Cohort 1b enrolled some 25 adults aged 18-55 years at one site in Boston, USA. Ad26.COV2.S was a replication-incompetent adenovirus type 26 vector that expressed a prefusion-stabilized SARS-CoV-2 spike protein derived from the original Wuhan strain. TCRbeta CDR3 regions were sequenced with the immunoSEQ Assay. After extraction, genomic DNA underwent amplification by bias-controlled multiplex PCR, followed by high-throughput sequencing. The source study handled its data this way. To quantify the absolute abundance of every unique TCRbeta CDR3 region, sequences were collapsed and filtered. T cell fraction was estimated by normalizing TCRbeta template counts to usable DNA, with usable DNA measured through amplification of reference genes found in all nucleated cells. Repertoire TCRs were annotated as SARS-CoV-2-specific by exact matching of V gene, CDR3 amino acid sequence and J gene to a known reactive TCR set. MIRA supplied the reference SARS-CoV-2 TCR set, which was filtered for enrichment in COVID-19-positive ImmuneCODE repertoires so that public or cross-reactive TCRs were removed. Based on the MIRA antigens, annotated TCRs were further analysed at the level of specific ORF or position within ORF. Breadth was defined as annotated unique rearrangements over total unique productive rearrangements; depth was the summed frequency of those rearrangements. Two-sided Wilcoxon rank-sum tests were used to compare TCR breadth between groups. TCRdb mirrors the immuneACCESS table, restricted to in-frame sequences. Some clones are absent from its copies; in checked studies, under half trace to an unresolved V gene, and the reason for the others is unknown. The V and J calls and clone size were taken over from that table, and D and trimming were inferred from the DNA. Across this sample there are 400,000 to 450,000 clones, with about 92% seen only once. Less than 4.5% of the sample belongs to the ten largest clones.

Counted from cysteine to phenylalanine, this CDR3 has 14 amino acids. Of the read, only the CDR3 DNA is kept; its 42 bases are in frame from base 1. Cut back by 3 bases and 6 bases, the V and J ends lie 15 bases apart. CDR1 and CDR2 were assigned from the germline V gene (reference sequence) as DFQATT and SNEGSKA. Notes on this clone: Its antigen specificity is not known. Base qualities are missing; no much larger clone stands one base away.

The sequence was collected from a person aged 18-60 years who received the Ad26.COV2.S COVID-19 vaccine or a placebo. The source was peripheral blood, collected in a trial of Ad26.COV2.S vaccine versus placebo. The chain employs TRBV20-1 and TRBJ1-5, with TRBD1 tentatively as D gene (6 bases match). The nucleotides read TGCAGTGCTAGTGGCAGGGGATTAGGTCAGCCCCAGCATTTT. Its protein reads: CSASGRGLGQPQHF.